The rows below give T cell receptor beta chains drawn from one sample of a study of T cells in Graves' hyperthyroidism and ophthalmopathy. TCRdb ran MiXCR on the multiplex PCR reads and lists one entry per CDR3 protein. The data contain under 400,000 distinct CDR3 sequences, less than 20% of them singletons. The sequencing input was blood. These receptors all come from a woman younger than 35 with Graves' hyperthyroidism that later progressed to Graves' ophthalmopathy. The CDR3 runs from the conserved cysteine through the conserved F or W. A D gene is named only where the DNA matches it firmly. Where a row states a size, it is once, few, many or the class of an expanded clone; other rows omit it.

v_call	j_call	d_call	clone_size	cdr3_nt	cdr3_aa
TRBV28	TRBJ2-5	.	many	TGTGCCAGCAGTTTTATGGGGGGCCAGTGGGAGACCCAGTACTTC	CASSFMGGQWETQYF
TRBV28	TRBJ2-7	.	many	TGTGCCAGCAGTTCACGTCCCTACGAGCAGTACTTC	CASSSRPYEQYF
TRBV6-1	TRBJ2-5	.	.	TGTGCCAGCAGTGACGACCTATTGAGACTGCTACAAGAGACCCAGTACTTC	CASSDDLLRLLQETQYF
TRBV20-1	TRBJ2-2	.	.	TGCAGTGCTAGTAGGGCGGACACCGGGGAGCTGTTTTTT	CSASRADTGELFF
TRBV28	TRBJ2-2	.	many	TGTGCCAGCAGTTTAAGGTGGAACACCGGGGAGCTGTTTTTT	CASSLRWNTGELFF
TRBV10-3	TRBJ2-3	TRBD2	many	TGTGCCATCAGTGAGTCGTCACTAGCGGGAGGAGATACGCAGTATTTT	CAISESSLAGGDTQYF
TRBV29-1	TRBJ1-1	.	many	TGCAGCGTTGTTCGACAGAACACTGAAGCTTTCTTT	CSVVRQNTEAFF
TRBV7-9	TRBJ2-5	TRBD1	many	TGTGCCAGCAGCCCCCGGGACAGGGTGCAGACCCAGTACTTC	CASSPRDRVQTQYF
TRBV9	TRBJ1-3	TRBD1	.	TGTGCCAGCGGAGGAGCAATCTCAGGGGGTACCTCTGGAAACACCATATATTTT	CASGGAISGGTSGNTIYF
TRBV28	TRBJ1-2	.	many	TGTGCCAGCGGGAAAGGACCTAACTATGGCTACACCTTC	CASGKGPNYGYTF
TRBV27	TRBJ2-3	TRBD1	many	TGTGCCAGCAGTGGTATGAAAGGGACAGGGGGCCTAGATACGCAGTATTTT	CASSGMKGTGGLDTQYF
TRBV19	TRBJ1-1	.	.	TGTGCCAGTAGTATGCCTGAGAGGATGAACACTGAAGCTTTCTTT	CASSMPERMNTEAFF
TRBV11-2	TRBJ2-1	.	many	TGTGCCGTTCTTCCTACATACGCGGCATACAATGAGCAGTTCTTC	CAVLPTYAAYNEQFF
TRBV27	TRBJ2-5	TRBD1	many	TGTGCCAGCAGTCCCGGGACAGGGGGCTTACGGTACCAAGAGACCCAGTACTTC	CASSPGTGGLRYQETQYF
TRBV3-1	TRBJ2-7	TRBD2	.	TGTGCCAGCAGCCAAGCGGGACTAGCGGGAGCGTCCTACGAGCAGTACTTC	CASSQAGLAGASYEQYF
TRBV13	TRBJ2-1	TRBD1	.	TGTGCCAGCAGCTTGGGGACAGGTTTGGATGCGCAGTTCTTC	CASSLGTGLDAQFF
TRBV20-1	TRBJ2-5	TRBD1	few	TGCAGTGCCACCGTAGTTAGGACAGGGGGGTTCGAGACCCAGTACTTC	CSATVVRTGGFETQYF
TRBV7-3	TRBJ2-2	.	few	TGTGCCAGCAGCTTAAATCCCGGGGAGCTGTTTTTT	CASSLNPGELFF
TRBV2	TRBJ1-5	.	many	TGTGCCAGCAGTGACACAGGGTATAGCAATCAGCCCCAGCATTTT	CASSDTGYSNQPQHF
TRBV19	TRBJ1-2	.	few	TGTGCCAGTAGCCTGAAGGCGGGACTAAACTATGGCTACACCTTC	CASSLKAGLNYGYTF
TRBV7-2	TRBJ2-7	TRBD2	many	TGTGCCAGCGGCCCAACCGGGACTAGCGGGAGTTTTACCCACGAGCAGTACTTC	CASGPTGTSGSFTHEQYF
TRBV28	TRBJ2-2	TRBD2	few	TGTGCCAGCAGTTTACGGTGGACTAGCGGCCCAGGACGAAACACCGGGGAGCTGTTTTTT	CASSLRWTSGPGRNTGELFF
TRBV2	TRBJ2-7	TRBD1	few	TGTGCCAGCAGTGAAGCAGGTTTGGGACAGGGGTCCTACGAGCAGTACTTC	CASSEAGLGQGSYEQYF
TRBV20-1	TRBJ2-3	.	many	TGCAGTCCCTCTCTGCCCAGCTCAAGCACAGATACGCAGTATTTT	CSPSLPSSSTDTQYF
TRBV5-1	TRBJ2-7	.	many	TGCGCCAGCAGCTTGTGGCGGGGCACAACCTACGAGCAGTACTTC	CASSLWRGTTYEQYF
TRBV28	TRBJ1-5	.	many	TGTGCCAGCACCTTCCTTGATGACCAACAGCCCCAGCATTTT	CASTFLDDQQPQHF
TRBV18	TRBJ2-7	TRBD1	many	TGTGCCAGCTCACCACAGGGACAGGGGGTCGAGCAGTACTTC	CASSPQGQGVEQYF
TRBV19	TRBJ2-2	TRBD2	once	TGTGCCAGTAGTATCGGGAGGGTCGCGAACACCGGGGAGCTGTTTTTT	CASSIGRVANTGELFF
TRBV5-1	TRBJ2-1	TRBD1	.	TGCGCCAGCAGGGGTGGAGTAGGGACAGGGACCAATGAGCAGTTCTTC	CASRGGVGTGTNEQFF
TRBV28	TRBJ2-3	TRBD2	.	TGTGCCAGCAGCCCTAGCGGGAGGGGCACAGATACGCAGTATTTT	CASSPSGRGTDTQYF
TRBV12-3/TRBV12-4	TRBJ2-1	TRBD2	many	TGTGCCAGCAGTTTGGGCCTACTAGCGGGTTACAATGAGCAGTTCTTC	CASSLGLLAGYNEQFF